The 23 T cell receptor beta chains presented below share a single source sample, sequenced in a study of blood T cell repertoires in COVID-19. Generated by immunoSEQ multiplex PCR, the TCRdb table keeps only in-frame clones and is missing some. Of roughly 230,000 clones detected, 85% appear once; the ten largest clones hold approximately 5.1%. Sequenced material: peripheral blood. The receptors originated from a man over 45 with COVID-19, enrolled during active disease.

This chain joins TRBV6-1 and TRBJ1-5, with D hard to call. The CDR3 spans 14 residues. With 2 bases removed from V and 5 bases from J, the gap between germline ends came to 10 bases. Per the germline V gene, CDR1 is MNHNS and CDR2 is SASEGT. The CDR3: CASSETGGDQPQHF. DNA of the CDR3: TGTGCCAGCAGTGAAACCGGCGGAGATCAGCCCCAGCATTTT.

This chain connects TRBV7-6 to TRBJ2-6, with D possibly TRBD1 on 6 matching bases. V was clipped by 1 base and J by 0 bases, with 13 bases between them. The length of the CDR3 is 18 residues. Germline CDR1 and CDR2: SGHVS and FNYEAQ. CDR3 coding DNA: TGTGCCAGCAGCTTAGAGGGGGTTTATTCCTCTGGGGCCAACGTCCTGACTTTC. Its translation is CASSLEGVYSSGANVLTF.

Here the CDR3 reads CASSARAGNQETQYF. The CDR3 DNA reads TGTGCCAGCAGCGCGAGGGCAGGTAACCAAGAGACCCAGTACTTC. The chain has TRBV11-2 and TRBJ2-5, with D tentatively TRBD2 (5 bases). Germline V lookup: CDR1 SGHAT, CDR2 FQNNGV. Trimming shortened V by 5 bases and J by 0 bases, and 13 bases separated the two germline ends. This CDR3 contains 15 residues.

This clone occurred once. The chain couples TRBV18 to TRBJ1-4; perhaps TRBD1 as D (5 bases). CDR1 KGHSH and CDR2 LQKENI come from the germline V gene. V was pared by 1 base and J by 8 bases, with 17 bases between. CDR3 length equals 16 residues. CDR3 protein: CASSPQPGIAGEKLFF. The CDR3 DNA follows: TGTGCCAGCTCACCACAACCAGGGATAGCTGGAGAAAAACTGTTTTTT.

The rearrangement uses TRBV4-2 and TRBJ2-5; the match to TRBD2 covers 7 bases. This CDR3 region has 14 residues. Germline loops: CDR1 LGHNA, CDR2 YNFKEQ. J was trimmed by 5 bases and V by 0 bases; bases with no gene match: 3. CDR3 DNA sequence: TGTGCCAGCAGCCAAGATCTGGGGGGGGAGACCCAGTACTTC. Amino acid sequence: CASSQDLGGETQYF.

The chain couples TRBV6-6 to TRBJ2-7; 9 bases are a match to TRBD1. Germline values: CDR1 MNHNY, CDR2 SVGAGI (reference sequence). This CDR3 is built from 16 residues. The V and J ends lost 4 bases and 2 bases, in that order; junction bases with no gene match: 9. The CDR3 DNA follows: TGTGCCAGCAGTTCCTCCCCTTGGGACAGGGCCTACGAGCAGTACTTC. Protein product: CASSSSPWDRAYEQYF.

This clone was detected a few times. V usage is TRBV6-2 or TRBV6-3 and J usage is TRBJ2-7; D is possibly TRBD1 (6 bases). V was trimmed by 2 bases and J by 2 bases, leaving 7 bases between them. Germline-derived CDR1 and CDR2 are MNHEY and SVGEGT. The CDR3 runs 13 residues. The CDR3 sequence: CASSYRDTYEQYF. CDR3 nucleotide sequence: TGTGCCAGCAGTTACCGGGACACCTACGAGCAGTACTTC.

Here the CDR3 DNA reads TGTGCCAGCAGCTTAGTCAGACTATCAAACACTGAAGCTTTCTTT. Translated: CASSLVRLSNTEAFF. The V call is TRBV7-2, the J call TRBJ1-1; no clear D. The ends were cut back, 1 base at V and 2 bases at J, with 11 bases in the middle. Per the germline V gene, CDR1 is SGHTA and CDR2 is FQGNSA. The CDR3 has 15 amino acids.

This chain links TRBV14 with TRBJ1-2; a possible D gene is TRBD1 (5 bases). Trimming stripped 0 bases from V and 7 bases from J, with 15 bases between. The CDR3 totals 15 residues. Germline assignment: CDR1 SGHDN and CDR2 FVKESK. Here the CDR3 DNA reads TGTGCCAGCAGCCAAGATTTCGGGGGTACTCGTGGCTACACCTTC. Residues: CASSQDFGGTRGYTF.

This chain connects TRBV10-3 to TRBJ1-1, with 10 bases aligning to TRBD1. This CDR3 is 15 amino acids long. The J segment lost 2 bases and the V segment lost 7 bases, leaving 7 bases of the junction unmatched. CDR1 is ENHRY, CDR2 SYGVKD, per germline. The CDR3 loop reads CAIMRGTGANTEAFF. DNA for the CDR3: TGTGCCATCATGAGGGGGACAGGGGCAAACACTGAAGCTTTCTTT.

The chain combines TRBV2 with TRBJ2-1; TRBD2 matches at 13 bases. Unmatched junction bases numbered 10, after V lost 7 bases and J lost 10 bases. The CDR3 loop spans 15 amino acids. The germline CDR1 and CDR2 sequences are SNHLY and FYNNEI. DNA for the CDR3: TGTGCCAGCACCCCAACTAGCGGGGGGGCCCGGGAGCAGTTCTTC. Its translation: CASTPTSGGAREQFF.

The chain has TRBV5-1 and TRBJ2-2, with 7 positions matching TRBD1. The CDR3 totals 15 residues. Losses at the gene ends were 3 bases for V and 1 base for J; bases not matched to a gene: 3. Per germline, CDR1 SGHRS and CDR2 YFSETQ. In nucleotides, the CDR3 is TGCGCCAGCAGCTACCGGACAGGGAACACCGGGGAGCTGTTTTTT. Translating it yields CASSYRTGNTGELFF.

The rearrangement links TRBV11-2 to TRBJ2-5; TRBD2 aligns across 13 bases. Per the germline V gene, CDR1 is SGHAT and CDR2 is FQNNGV. With V trimmed by 1 base and J by 5 bases, 10 bases remained unmatched. The CDR3 loop spans 18 amino acids. CDR3 region: CASSLGRTSGGVAETQYF. DNA of the CDR3: TGTGCCAGCAGCTTAGGAAGGACTAGCGGGGGTGTAGCGGAGACCCAGTACTTC.

There are a few counts of this clone. The chain is built from TRBV28 and TRBJ1-4; D possibly corresponds to TRBD1 (5 bases). The CDR3 loop spans 15 amino acids. The V gene's germline CDR1 is MDHEN and CDR2 SYDVKM. The V end was cut by 1 base, the J end by 5 bases, with 11 bases between. DNA for the CDR3: TGTGCCAGCAGTTTATTAACAGGCGCGAATGAAAAACTGTTTTTT. Translation: CASSLLTGANEKLFF.

This chain joins TRBV7-9 and TRBJ1-1, with D perhaps TRBD1 (6 bases). Germline V gene lookup returns CDR1 SEHNR and CDR2 FQNEAQ (reference sequence). V gave up 6 bases and J gave up 0 bases, with 8 bases separating them. There are 13 residues in the CDR3. CDR3 protein: CASRGQMNTEAFF. CDR3 sequence (DNA): TGTGCCAGCAGAGGACAGATGAACACTGAAGCTTTCTTT.

The V call is TRBV7-2, the J call TRBJ1-5; the D gene is possibly TRBD1 (5 bases). This CDR3 spans 16 amino acids. Germline values: CDR1 SGHTA, CDR2 FQGNSA. V gave up 5 bases and J gave up 0 bases, with 14 bases separating them. The CDR3: CASSRHTGVSNQPQHF. CDR3 nucleotides: TGTGCCAGCAGCCGCCATACAGGCGTTAGCAATCAGCCCCAGCATTTT.

This clone was seen only once. The V and J genes are TRBV6-5 and TRBJ1-2, with D possibly matching TRBD1 (5 bases). Germline V gives CDR1 MNHEY, CDR2 SVGAGI. The V gene lost 0 bases and the J gene lost 2 bases, with 10 bases spanning the gap. The CDR3 is 15 residues long. The CDR3 nucleotides read TGTGCCAGCAGTTACTCAGGGAGGACAAACTATGGCTACACCTTC. It yields the protein CASSYSGRTNYGYTF.

The V gene is TRBV6-5, the J gene TRBJ1-3; the match to TRBD1 covers 8 bases. Trimming removed 4 bases from V and 5 bases from J; junction bases left unmatched: 4. CDR3 length: 14 amino acids. CDR1 is MNHEY and CDR2 is SVGAGI in the germline V gene. CDR3: CASSSQGARNTIYF. The CDR3 DNA reads TGTGCCAGCAGTTCTCAGGGGGCTAGAAACACCATATATTTT.

The rearrangement joins TRBV5-4 to TRBJ2-1; 7 bases line up with TRBD1. Germline V lookup: CDR1 SGHNT, CDR2 YYREEE (reference sequence). The CDR3 is 14 amino acids. The J segment lost 0 bases and the V segment lost 10 bases, leaving 7 bases of the junction unmatched. The CDR3 region is CADRDGSSYNEQFF. The CDR3, as DNA: TGTGCCGACAGGGACGGCAGCTCCTACAATGAGCAGTTCTTC.

The chain joins TRBV6-1 to TRBJ1-2; D is uncertain. The CDR3 loop spans 13 amino acids. V was cut by 2 bases and J by 5 bases, with 9 bases left in between. Per the germline V gene, CDR1 is MNHNS and CDR2 is SASEGT. CDR3 sequence reads: CASSESVNYGYTF. DNA for the CDR3: TGTGCCAGCAGTGAATCGGTTAATTATGGCTACACCTTC.

V and J are TRBV10-3 and TRBJ1-5; D remains unclear. CDR1 ENHRY and CDR2 SYGVKD come from the germline V gene. This CDR3 is 14 amino acids long. Trimming pared 2 bases from V and 2 bases from J, leaving 7 bases between. The CDR3 loop reads CAISEGAGNQPQHF. The CDR3 nucleotides read TGTGCCATCAGTGAGGGTGCGGGCAATCAGCCCCAGCATTTT.

This chain joins TRBV5-1 and TRBJ2-2; 15 nucleotides line up with TRBD2. With 4 bases clipped from V and 1 base from J, the junction kept 8 bases outside the gene matches. The germline gives CDR1 SGHRS, CDR2 YFSETQ. This CDR3 contains 19 residues. Written as DNA, the CDR3 is TGCGCCAGCAGCAGACCGGGACTAGCGGGGGGCCGGAACACCGGGGAGCTGTTTTTT. Residues: CASSRPGLAGGRNTGELFF.

This chain links TRBV2 with TRBJ2-7; D is possibly TRBD2 (5 bases). The V gene lost 3 bases and the J gene lost 2 bases, with 11 bases spanning the gap. The length of the CDR3 is 14 residues. Germline CDR1 and CDR2: SNHLY and FYNNEI. CDR3 DNA: TGTGCCAGCAGTGAGCTGGACTTCACCTACGAGCAGTACTTC. Translated: CASSELDFTYEQYF.